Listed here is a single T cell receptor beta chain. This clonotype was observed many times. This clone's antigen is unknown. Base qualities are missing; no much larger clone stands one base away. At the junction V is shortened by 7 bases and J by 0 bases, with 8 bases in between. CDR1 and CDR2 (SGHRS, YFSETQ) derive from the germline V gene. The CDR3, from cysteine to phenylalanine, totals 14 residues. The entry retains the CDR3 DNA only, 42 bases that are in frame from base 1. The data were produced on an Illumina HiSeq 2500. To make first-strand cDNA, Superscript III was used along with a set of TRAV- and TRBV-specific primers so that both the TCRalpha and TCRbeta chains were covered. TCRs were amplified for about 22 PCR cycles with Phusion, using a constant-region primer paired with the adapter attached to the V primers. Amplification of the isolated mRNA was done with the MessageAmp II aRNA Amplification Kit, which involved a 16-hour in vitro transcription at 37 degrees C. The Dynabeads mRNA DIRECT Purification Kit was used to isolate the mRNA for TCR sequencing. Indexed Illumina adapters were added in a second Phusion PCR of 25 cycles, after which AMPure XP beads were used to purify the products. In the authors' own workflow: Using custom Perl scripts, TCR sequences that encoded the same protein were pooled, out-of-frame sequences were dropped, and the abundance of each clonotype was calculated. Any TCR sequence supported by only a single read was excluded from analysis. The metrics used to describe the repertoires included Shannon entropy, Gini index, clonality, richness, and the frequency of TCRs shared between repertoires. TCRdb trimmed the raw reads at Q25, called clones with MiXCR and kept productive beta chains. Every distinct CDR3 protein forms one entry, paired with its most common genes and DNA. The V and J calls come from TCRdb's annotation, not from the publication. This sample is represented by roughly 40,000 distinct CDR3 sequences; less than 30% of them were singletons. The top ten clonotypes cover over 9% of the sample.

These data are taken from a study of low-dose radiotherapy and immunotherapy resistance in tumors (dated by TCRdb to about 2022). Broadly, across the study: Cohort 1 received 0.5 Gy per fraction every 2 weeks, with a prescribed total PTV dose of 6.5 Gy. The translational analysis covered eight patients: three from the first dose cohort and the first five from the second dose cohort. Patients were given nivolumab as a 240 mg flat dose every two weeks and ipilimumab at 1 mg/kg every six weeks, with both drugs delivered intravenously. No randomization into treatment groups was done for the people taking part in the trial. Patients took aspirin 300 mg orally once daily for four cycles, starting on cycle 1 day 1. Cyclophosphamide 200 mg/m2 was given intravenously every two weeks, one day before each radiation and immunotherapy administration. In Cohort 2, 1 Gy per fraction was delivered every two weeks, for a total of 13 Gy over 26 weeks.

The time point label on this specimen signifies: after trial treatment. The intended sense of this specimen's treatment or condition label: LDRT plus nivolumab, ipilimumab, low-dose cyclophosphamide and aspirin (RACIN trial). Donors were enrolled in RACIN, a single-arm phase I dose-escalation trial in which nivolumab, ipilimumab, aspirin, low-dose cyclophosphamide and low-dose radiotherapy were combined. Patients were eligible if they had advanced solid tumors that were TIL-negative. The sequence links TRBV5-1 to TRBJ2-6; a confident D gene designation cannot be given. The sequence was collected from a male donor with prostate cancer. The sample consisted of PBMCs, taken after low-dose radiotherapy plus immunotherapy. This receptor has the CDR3 CASHLDSGANVLTF. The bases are TGCGCCAGCCATCTGGACTCTGGGGCCAACGTCCTGACTTTC.